These T cell receptor beta chains were read from a single sample in a study of a mutant IDH1 vaccine in newly diagnosed glioma. The protocol was immunoSEQ multiplex PCR, while the TCRdb copy is restricted to in-frame clones and leaves out a portion. The sample has roughly 68,000 clones, around 79% seen once. The specimen was PBMCs, collected from a glioma patient treated with radiotherapy, temozolomide or both. These receptors originate from a man between 45 and 60 years old with glioma. The CDR3 runs from the conserved cysteine through the conserved F or W. Each record gives: clone size, D gene, J gene, V gene, CDR3 protein, CDR3 DNA. The D gene is left open where the match is weak. Only part of the rows carry a size: once, few, many, or a class if the clone is expanded.

NA,NA,TRBJ1-3,TRBV27,CASSKLASGNTIYF,TGTGCCAGCAGCAAACTCGCCTCTGGAAACACCATATATTTT
NA,TRBD2,TRBJ2-1,TRBV2,CASSPLAGGTYNEQFF,TGTGCCAGCAGTCCCCTAGCGGGGGGGACCTACAATGAGCAGTTCTTC
NA,TRBD1,TRBJ2-2,TRBV19,CASKQRGTGVVTGELFF,TGTGCCAGTAAACAGCGAGGAACAGGGGTTGTCACCGGGGAGCTGTTTTTT
NA,TRBD1,TRBJ1-2,TRBV6-5,CASSPQGAVYGYTF,TGTGCCAGCAGTCCACAGGGGGCGGTCTATGGCTACACCTTC
NA,NA,TRBJ1-5,TRBV4-2,CASSQESGSNQPQHF,TGTGCCAGCAGCCAAGAAAGCGGTAGCAATCAGCCCCAGCATTTT
few,TRBD1,TRBJ1-2,TRBV7-9,CASSLDGTGDPKGEGYTF,TGTGCCAGCAGCTTAGATGGGACAGGGGACCCCAAGGGGGAAGGCTACACCTTC
few,TRBD1,TRBJ1-1,TRBV5-1,CASSLWDRGSEAFF,TGCGCCAGCAGCTTGTGGGACAGGGGATCTGAAGCTTTCTTT
few,NA,TRBJ1-5,TRBV2,CASSEGRENQPQHF,TGTGCCAGCAGTGAGGGCAGGGAGAATCAGCCCCAGCATTTT
NA,NA,TRBJ1-1,TRBV5-6,CASSLYRDGTEAFF,TGTGCCAGCAGCTTGTACAGGGACGGGACTGAAGCTTTCTTT
NA,NA,TRBJ2-2,TRBV4-3,CASSQDAGRGRTGELFF,TGCGCCAGCAGCCAAGATGCGGGCAGGGGGAGGACCGGGGAGCTGTTTTTT
NA,TRBD1,TRBJ2-1,TRBV10-2,CASSGDRGRYNEQFF,TGCGCCAGCAGCGGGGACAGGGGGAGGTACAATGAGCAGTTCTTC
few,TRBD1,TRBJ1-4,TRBV29-1,CSVEEDREEDEKLFF,TGCAGCGTTGAAGAGGACAGGGAAGAGGATGAAAAACTGTTTTTT
NA,TRBD1,TRBJ1-2,TRBV7-9,CASSAGGGSGYTF,TGTGCCAGCAGTGCGGGAGGGGGCAGTGGCTACACCTTC
once,TRBD1,TRBJ1-2,TRBV9,CASSPMTGGEGGYTF,TGTGCCAGCAGCCCCATGACAGGGGGTGAGGGTGGCTACACCTTC
few,TRBD2,TRBJ2-5,TRBV15,CATSRDPAGGETQYF,TGTGCCACCAGCAGAGATCCAGCGGGGGGAGAGACCCAGTACTTC
NA,NA,TRBJ2-7,TRBV2,CASSEGGRPSYEQYF,TGTGCCAGCAGTGAAGGCGGCAGGCCCTCCTACGAGCAGTACTTC
few,TRBD1,TRBJ1-1,TRBV7-9,CASSSGTGGITEAFF,TGTGCCAGCAGCTCCGGGACAGGGGGCATCACTGAAGCTTTCTTT
NA,NA,TRBJ1-3,TRBV9,CASSAGPGPVMGDTIYF,TGTGCCAGCAGCGCCGGCCCGGGGCCAGTTATGGGGGACACCATATATTTT
NA,TRBD1,TRBJ2-5,TRBV29-1,CSVDGTGETQYF,TGCAGCGTTGACGGGACAGGGGAGACCCAGTACTTC
NA,NA,TRBJ2-5,TRBV28,CASSFSGGKETQYF,TGTGCCAGCAGTTTTAGTGGGGGGAAGGAGACCCAGTACTTC
NA,NA,TRBJ2-2,TRBV19,CASSIGQENTGELFF,TGTGCCAGTAGTATAGGGCAGGAGAACACCGGGGAGCTGTTTTTT
NA,NA,TRBJ1-1,TRBV6-1,CASTPQDSDTEAFF,TGTGCCAGCACACCTCAGGACAGCGACACTGAAGCTTTCTTT
NA,NA,TRBJ1-1,TRBV20-1,CSARSHAFF,TGCAGTGCTAGAAGCCACGCTTTCTTT
NA,NA,TRBJ1-1,TRBV5-6,CASSLISMNTEAFF,TGTGCCAGCAGCTTGATCAGTATGAACACTGAAGCTTTCTTT
NA,NA,TRBJ2-5,TRBV7-2,CASSLFQETQYF,TGTGCCAGCAGCTTATTCCAAGAGACCCAGTACTTC
few,TRBD1,TRBJ2-7,TRBV27,CASSRKGQGAYEQYF,TGTGCCAGCAGTCGTAAAGGACAGGGGGCTTACGAGCAGTACTTC
NA,TRBD2,TRBJ2-7,TRBV7-2,CASSPSGGTYEQYF,TGTGCCAGCAGCCCTAGCGGTGGGACCTACGAGCAGTACTTC
once,TRBD1,TRBJ2-7,TRBV6-6,CASSQDRARGNYEQYF,TGTGCCAGCAGCCAGGACAGGGCGAGGGGAAACTACGAGCAGTACTTC
NA,NA,TRBJ1-2,TRBV30,CAWSVGGGLFYGYTF,TGTGCCTGGAGTGTAGGCGGGGGGCTGTTCTATGGCTACACCTTC
NA,TRBD1,TRBJ2-7,TRBV2,CASSGDRQSYEQYF,TGTGCCAGCAGTGGGGACAGACAGAGCTACGAGCAGTACTTC
NA,NA,TRBJ2-2,TRBV7-9,CASSLRTSSGELFF,TGTGCCAGCAGCTTAAGAACTTCTTCCGGGGAGCTGTTTTTT
NA,TRBD2,TRBJ2-7,TRBV29-1,CSAPGGGSYEQYF,TGCAGCGCCCCGGGGGGGGGCTCCTACGAGCAGTACTTC
once,TRBD1,TRBJ1-6,TRBV5-1,CASSLGQIRDRVVAPLHF,TGCGCCAGCAGCTTGGGGCAAATACGGGACAGGGTGGTGGCACCCCTCCACTTT
NA,NA,TRBJ1-5,TRBV5-1,CASSLAASSDSNQPQHF,TGCGCCAGCAGCTTGGCCGCGTCCTCCGATAGCAATCAGCCCCAGCATTTT
NA,NA,TRBJ2-7,TRBV20-1,CSARRAREQYF,TGCAGTGCTAGAAGGGCGCGCGAGCAGTACTTC
NA,TRBD1,TRBJ1-1,TRBV7-9,CASSLPGGRAEAFF,TGTGCCAGCAGCTTGCCAGGGGGCAGGGCTGAAGCTTTCTTT
NA,TRBD1,TRBJ2-5,TRBV29-1,CSYAGTGGQETQYF,TGCAGCTACGCCGGGACAGGGGGTCAAGAGACCCAGTACTTC
NA,TRBD2,TRBJ2-7,TRBV30,CACPTGRSAYEQYF,TGTGCCTGCCCAACCGGGAGGTCGGCCTACGAGCAGTACTTC
NA,TRBD1,TRBJ2-7,TRBV4-1,CASSQRDRGDSYEQYF,TGCGCCAGCAGCCAGAGGGACAGGGGCGACTCCTACGAGCAGTACTTC
NA,NA,TRBJ1-1,TRBV2,CASSPGTLNTEAFF,TGTGCCAGCAGTCCTGGGACCTTGAACACTGAAGCTTTCTTT
NA,NA,TRBJ1-1,TRBV7-9,CASSRGQNTEAFF,TGTGCCAGCAGTCGGGGTCAGAACACTGAAGCTTTCTTT
NA,NA,TRBJ1-2,TRBV7-6,CASSLAANYGYTF,TGTGCCAGCAGCTTAGCCGCTAACTATGGCTACACCTTC
NA,TRBD1,TRBJ2-7,TRBV27,CASSLRQGAGYEQYF,TGTGCCAGCAGTTTAAGGCAGGGGGCAGGATACGAGCAGTACTTC
few,NA,TRBJ2-7,TRBV7-4,CASSIPGHHCYEQYF,TGTGCCAGCAGCATTCCGGGACACCACTGTTACGAGCAGTACTTC
once,NA,TRBJ1-1,TRBV5-4,CASSLVTENTEAFF,TGTGCCAGCAGCTTGGTGACAGAGAACACTGAAGCTTTCTTT
NA,NA,TRBJ2-5,TRBV5-5,CASSWTEKETQYF,TGTGCCAGCAGCTGGACAGAGAAAGAGACCCAGTACTTC
NA,NA,TRBJ1-2,TRBV16,CASSQATQYQSYTF,TGTGCCAGCAGCCAAGCTACCCAATACCAGTCCTACACCTTC
NA,NA,TRBJ1-1,TRBV6-1,CASSAANWDTEAFF,TGTGCCAGCAGTGCAGCCAACTGGGACACTGAAGCTTTCTTT
NA,NA,TRBJ2-1,TRBV6-1,CASGLVTASYNEQFF,TGTGCCAGCGGCTTGGTCACCGCCTCCTACAATGAGCAGTTCTTC
NA,TRBD2,TRBJ2-2,TRBV2,CASSPRGVRTGELFF,TGTGCCAGCAGCCCCCGGGGGGTAAGAACCGGGGAGCTGTTTTTT